This T cell receptor beta chain was identified during a study of CD8 T cells in ankylosing spondylitis. The study's findings and limits: Ankylosing spondylitis blood seemed to carry a telltale TCR beta motif made of under 10 highly homologous variants. Matched ankylosing spondylitis synovial fluid reportedly contained a significantly enriched population of disease-linked clones. Earlier studies detected some motif variants in reactive arthritis synovial fluid and blood. Disease-linked clones had a CD8+ phenotype and relatively low frequency in peripheral blood.

Notes on this clonotype: The antigen remains unidentified.

Making use of molecular barcodes, quantitative 5'-RACE generated TCR beta libraries. TCRdb reanalysed the 5' RACE reads using MiXCR and keeps one entry per CDR3 protein. Altogether over 700,000 distinct CDR3 sequences are present, under 20% being singletons, with the ten largest covering about a fifth. Deletions cut 8 bases from V and 2 bases from J, with 18 bases between. Germline V lookup: CDR1 SGHTA, CDR2 FQGNSA. This CDR3 has 15 amino acids. This sequence was found in a male donor with ankylosing spondylitis. Material for sequencing was blood, either unsorted or a sorted T cell fraction (not recorded which). J is TRBJ2-5 and V is TRBV7-2, with D possibly being TRBD1 or TRBD2 (6 bases each). CDR3 in DNA: TGTGCCAGCTCGCGGGACAAAGCCTTTCAAGAGACCCAGTACTTC. Protein: CASSRDKAFQETQYF.